This T cell receptor beta chain was identified during a study of PD-1 blockade in classical Hodgkin lymphoma. Study-level results: Patients who initiated nivolumab within 1 year of ASCT were excluded.

As concerns this clone: Its cognate antigen is unknown.

Here immunoSEQ multiplex PCR was the method, and the copy in TCRdb shows in-frame clones only, minus some. The table has about 93,000 clones, roughly 81% seen once; the top ten hold 16%. Each and every patient relapsed after autologous stem cell transplantation, and patients got differing brentuximab vedotin exposure. This CDR3 is 15 amino acids long. The V and J ends lost 3 bases and 6 bases, in that order; junction bases with no gene match: 3. CDR1 SGHDN and CDR2 FVKESK come from the germline V gene. Sequenced material: peripheral blood mononuclear cells (PBMCs), taken before the second cycle of nivolumab. The chain combines TRBV14 with TRBJ2-1, with 12 positions matching TRBD2. This receptor was identified in a human donor with classical Hodgkin lymphoma. This CDR3 reads CASSQQGLAGNEQFF. CDR3 coding DNA: TGTGCCAGCAGCCAGCAGGGACTAGCGGGCAATGAGCAGTTCTTC.